The 5 T cell receptor beta chains in this list originate from one sample, sequenced in a study of T cell responses to AZD1222 COVID-19 vaccine. Assay used: immunoSEQ multiplex PCR; TCRdb lists only in-frame clones, some missing. The sample lists 85,000 to 100,000 clones, approximately 90% occurring once. Sequences were derived from peripheral blood, sampled 28 days after the second AZD1222 dose. The receptors here all came from an adult who received the AZD1222 COVID-19 vaccine.

The chain has TRBV9 and TRBJ1-4; TRBD1 might be the D (6 bases). The V gene lost 4 bases and the J gene lost 8 bases, with 18 bases spanning the gap. The CDR3 is 15 amino acids. The germline V gene encodes CDR1 SGDLS and CDR2 YYNGEE. In DNA, the CDR3 is TGTGCCAGCAGCCCTAGGGAAGGGGGAGGAGAAAAACTGTTTTTT. Translating gives CASSPREGGGEKLFF.

The rearrangement links TRBV2 to TRBJ1-6; TRBD1 is a possible D gene (6 bases). Germline-derived CDR1 and CDR2 are SNHLY and FYNNEI. V lost 2 bases, J lost 7 bases, and 12 bases lay in between. This CDR3 region has 15 residues. The CDR3 region has the DNA TGTGCCAGCAGTGAAACGCGGGGGCGGAATTCACCCCTCCACTTT. Translating it yields CASSETRGRNSPLHF. Complete variable domain (other parts from reference TRBV2 and TRBJ1-6): EPEVTQTPSHQVTQMGQEVILRCVPISNHLYFYWYRQILGQKVEFLVSFYNNEISEKSEIFDDQFSVERPDGSNFTLKIRSTKLEDSAMYFCASSETRGRNSPLHFGNGTRLTVT.

The genes are TRBV12-3 or TRBV12-4 and TRBJ1-5, with D hard to call. The CDR3 is made up of 13 amino acids. V lost 3 bases and J lost 6, with 9 bases in between. CDR3 nucleotide sequence: TGTGCCAGCAGTTTCGGCGGTTCTCAGCCCCAGCATTTT. Translation: CASSFGGSQPQHF.

This rearrangement joins TRBV25-1 to TRBJ1-2; D is possibly TRBD1 (6 bases). Germline CDR1 MGHDK, CDR2 SYGVNS. This CDR3 has 14 amino acids. V gave up 6 bases and J gave up 8 bases, with 19 bases separating them. The CDR3 bases are TGTGCCAGCAGCCCCACAGGGTACCACTGGGGCTACACCTTC. Protein product: CASSPTGYHWGYTF.

V gene TRBV5-1 combines with J gene TRBJ2-3; 7 nucleotides line up with TRBD2. In germline, CDR1 is SGHRS, CDR2 YFSETQ. This CDR3 has 15 residues. The J segment lost 0 bases and the V segment lost 4 bases, leaving 5 bases of the junction unmatched. The CDR3 DNA reads TGCGCCAGCAGCCTTAGCGGGTATAGCACAGATACGCAGTATTTT. Translation gives CASSLSGYSTDTQYF.